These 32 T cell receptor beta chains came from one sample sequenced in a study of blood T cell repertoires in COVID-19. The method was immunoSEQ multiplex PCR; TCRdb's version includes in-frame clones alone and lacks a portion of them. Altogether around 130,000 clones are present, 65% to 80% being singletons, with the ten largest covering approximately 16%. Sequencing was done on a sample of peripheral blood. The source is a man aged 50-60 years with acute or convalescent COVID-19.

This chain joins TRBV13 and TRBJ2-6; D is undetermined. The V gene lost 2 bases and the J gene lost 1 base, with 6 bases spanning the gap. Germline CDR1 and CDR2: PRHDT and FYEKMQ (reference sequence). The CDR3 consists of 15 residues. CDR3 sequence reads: CASSLSRSGANVLTF. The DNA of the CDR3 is TGTGCCAGCAGCTTAAGCCGGTCTGGGGCCAACGTCCTGACTTTC. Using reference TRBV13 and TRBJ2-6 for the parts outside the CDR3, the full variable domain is AAGVIQSPRHLIKEKRETATLKCYPIPRHDTVYWYQQGPGQDPQFLISFYEKMQSDKGSIPDRFSAQQFSDYHSELNMSSLELGDSALYFCASSLSRSGANVLTFGAGSRLTVL.

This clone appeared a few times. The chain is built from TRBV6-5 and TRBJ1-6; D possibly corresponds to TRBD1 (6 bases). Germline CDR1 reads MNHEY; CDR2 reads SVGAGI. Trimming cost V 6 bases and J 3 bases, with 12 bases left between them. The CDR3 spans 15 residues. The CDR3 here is CASSPGQSYNSPLHF. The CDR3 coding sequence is TGTGCCAGCAGCCCCGGACAGAGCTATAATTCACCCCTCCACTTT.

CDR3 nucleotides: TGTGCCAGCAGCCTTCGGACTAGCGGGGGGCAAGATACGCAGTATTTT. As protein: CASSLRTSGGQDTQYF. J is TRBJ2-3 and V is TRBV3-1 (or the pseudogene TRBV3-2); 14 bases fit TRBD2. The CDR3 runs 16 residues. CDR1 is LGHDT, CDR2 YNNKEL, per germline (reference sequence). V shed 4 bases and J 5 bases; nucleotides not matched to a gene: 5.

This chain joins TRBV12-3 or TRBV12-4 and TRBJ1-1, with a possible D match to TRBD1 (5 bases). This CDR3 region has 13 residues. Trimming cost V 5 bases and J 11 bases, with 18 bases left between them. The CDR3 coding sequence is TGTGCCAGCAGTACGGACACGAACGGTCGGGCTTTCTTT. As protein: CASSTDTNGRAFF.

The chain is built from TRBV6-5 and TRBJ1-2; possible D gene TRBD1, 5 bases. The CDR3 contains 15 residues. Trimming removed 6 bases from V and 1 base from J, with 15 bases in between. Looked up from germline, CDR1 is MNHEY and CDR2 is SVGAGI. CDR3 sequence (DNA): TGTGCCAGCAGCCTTATCACAGGTTATAACTATGGCTACACCTTC. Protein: CASSLITGYNYGYTF.

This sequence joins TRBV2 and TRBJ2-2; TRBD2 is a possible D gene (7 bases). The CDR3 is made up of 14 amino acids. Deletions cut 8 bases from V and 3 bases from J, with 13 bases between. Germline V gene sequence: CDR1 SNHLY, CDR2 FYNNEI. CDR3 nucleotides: TGTGCCAGCCCTAGGGAGGGGGACACCGGGGAGCTGTTTTTT. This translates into CASPREGDTGELFF.

CDR3 protein: CASSVDRLMNTEAFF. CDR3 nucleotides: TGTGCCAGCAGTGTCGACAGGCTAATGAACACTGAAGCTTTCTTT. The rearrangement links TRBV27 to TRBJ1-1; TRBD1 is a possible D gene (6 bases). Trimming pared 5 bases from V and 0 bases from J, leaving 13 bases between. The CDR3 covers 15 residues. Germline V gene lookup returns CDR1 MNHEY and CDR2 SMNVEV (reference sequence).

The CDR3 region has the DNA TGTGCCAGCAGCCACTTCGACAGGGGCTCCTTCTCTGGGGCCAACGTCCTGACTTTC. The encoded protein is CASSHFDRGSFSGANVLTF. The genes are TRBV7-6 and TRBJ2-6, with 8 bases lining up with TRBD1. In germline, CDR1 is SGHVS, CDR2 FNYEAQ. Trimming removed 5 bases from V and 0 bases from J; junction bases left unmatched: 12. This CDR3 is 19 amino acids long.

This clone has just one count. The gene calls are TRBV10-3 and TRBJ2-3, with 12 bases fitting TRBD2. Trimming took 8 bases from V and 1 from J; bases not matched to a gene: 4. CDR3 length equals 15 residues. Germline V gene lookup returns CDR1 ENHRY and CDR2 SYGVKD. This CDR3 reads CAIRASGGGTDTQYF. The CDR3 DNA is TGTGCCATCCGGGCTAGCGGGGGGGGCACAGATACGCAGTATTTT.

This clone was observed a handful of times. CDR3 amino acids: CASSQIQGSNEKLFF. DNA for the CDR3: TGCGCCAGCAGCCAAATACAGGGCTCTAATGAAAAACTGTTTTTT. This sequence joins TRBV4-1 and TRBJ1-4, with D perhaps TRBD1 (6 bases). The V gene lost 2 bases and the J gene lost 3 bases, with 10 bases spanning the gap. The length of the CDR3 is 15 residues. Per the germline V gene, CDR1 is MGHRA and CDR2 is YSYEKL.

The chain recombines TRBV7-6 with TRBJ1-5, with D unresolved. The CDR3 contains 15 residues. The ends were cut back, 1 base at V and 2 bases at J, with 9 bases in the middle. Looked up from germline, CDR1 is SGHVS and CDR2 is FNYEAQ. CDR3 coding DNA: TGTGCCAGCAGCTTAGGACTAGGTGGCAATCAGCCCCAGCATTTT. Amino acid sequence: CASSLGLGGNQPQHF. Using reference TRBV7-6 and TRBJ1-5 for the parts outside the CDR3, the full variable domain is GAGVSQSPRYKVTKRGQDVALRCDPISGHVSLYWYRQALGQGPEFLTYFNYEAQQDKSGLPNDRFSAERPEGSISTLTIQRTEQRDSAMYRCASSLGLGGNQPQHFGDGTRLSIL.

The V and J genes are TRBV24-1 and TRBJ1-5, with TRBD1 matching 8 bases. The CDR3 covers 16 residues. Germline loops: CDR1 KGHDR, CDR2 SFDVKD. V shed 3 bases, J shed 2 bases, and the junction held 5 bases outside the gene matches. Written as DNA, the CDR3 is TGTGCCACCAGTGATCGCGGGACAGGCCGCAATCAGCCCCAGCATTTT. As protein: CATSDRGTGRNQPQHF.

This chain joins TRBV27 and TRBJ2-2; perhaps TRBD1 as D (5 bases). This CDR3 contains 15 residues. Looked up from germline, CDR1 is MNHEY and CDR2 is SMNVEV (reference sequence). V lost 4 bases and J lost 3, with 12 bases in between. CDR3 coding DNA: TGTGCCAGCAGTTCCGACAGTTCGTACACCGGGGAGCTGTTTTTT. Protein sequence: CASSSDSSYTGELFF.

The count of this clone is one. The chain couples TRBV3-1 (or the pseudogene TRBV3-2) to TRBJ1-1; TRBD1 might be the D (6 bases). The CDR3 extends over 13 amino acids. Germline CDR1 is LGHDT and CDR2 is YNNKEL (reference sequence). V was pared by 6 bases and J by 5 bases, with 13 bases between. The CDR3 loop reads CASSLGGQTEAFF. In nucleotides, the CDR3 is TGTGCCAGCAGTCTCGGGGGGCAGACTGAAGCTTTCTTT.

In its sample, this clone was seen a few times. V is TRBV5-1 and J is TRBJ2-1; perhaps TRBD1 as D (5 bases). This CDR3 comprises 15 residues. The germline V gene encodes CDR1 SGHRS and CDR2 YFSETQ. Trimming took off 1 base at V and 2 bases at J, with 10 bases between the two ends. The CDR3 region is CASSLQGNPYNEQFF. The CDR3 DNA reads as TGCGCCAGCAGCTTGCAGGGCAACCCCTACAATGAGCAGTTCTTC.

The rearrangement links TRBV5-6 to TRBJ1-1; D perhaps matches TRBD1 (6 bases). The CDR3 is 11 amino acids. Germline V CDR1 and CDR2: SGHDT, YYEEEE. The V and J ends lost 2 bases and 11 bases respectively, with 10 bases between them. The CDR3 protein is CASSLGTGAFF. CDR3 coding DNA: TGTGCCAGCAGCTTAGGAACAGGGGCTTTCTTT.

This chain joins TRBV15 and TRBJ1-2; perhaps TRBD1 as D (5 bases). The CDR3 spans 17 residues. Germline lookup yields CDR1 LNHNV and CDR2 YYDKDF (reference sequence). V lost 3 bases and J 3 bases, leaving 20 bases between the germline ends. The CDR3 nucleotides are TGTGCCACCAGCAGCGGAGGGGAAGGAGAGGTTGACTATGGCTACACCTTC. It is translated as CATSSGGEGEVDYGYTF.

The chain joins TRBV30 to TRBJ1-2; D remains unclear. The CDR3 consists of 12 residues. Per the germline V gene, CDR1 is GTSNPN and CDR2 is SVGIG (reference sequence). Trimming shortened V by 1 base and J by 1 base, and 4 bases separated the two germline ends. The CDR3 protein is CAWSGVNYGYTF. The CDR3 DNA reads TGTGCCTGGAGTGGCGTTAACTATGGCTACACCTTC.

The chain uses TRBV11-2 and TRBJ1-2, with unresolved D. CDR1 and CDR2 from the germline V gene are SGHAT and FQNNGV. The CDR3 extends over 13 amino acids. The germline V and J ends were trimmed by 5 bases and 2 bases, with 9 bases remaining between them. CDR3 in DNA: TGTGCCAGCAGCCGTCCCGGGAACTATGGCTACACCTTC. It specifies CASSRPGNYGYTF.

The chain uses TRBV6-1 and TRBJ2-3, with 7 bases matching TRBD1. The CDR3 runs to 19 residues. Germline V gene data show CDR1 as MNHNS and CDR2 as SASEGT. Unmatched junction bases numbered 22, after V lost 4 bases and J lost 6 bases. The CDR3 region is CASSVSTGNLQGVRDTQYF. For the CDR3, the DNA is TGTGCCAGCAGTGTGTCGACAGGGAACCTACAAGGGGTTAGGGATACGCAGTATTTT.

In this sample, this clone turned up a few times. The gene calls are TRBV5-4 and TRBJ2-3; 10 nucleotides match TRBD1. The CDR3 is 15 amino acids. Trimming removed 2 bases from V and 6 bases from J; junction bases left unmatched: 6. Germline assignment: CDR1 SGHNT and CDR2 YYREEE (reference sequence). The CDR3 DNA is TGTGCCAGCAGCTTCGGGACAGGGGATGTGGATACGCAGTATTTT. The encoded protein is CASSFGTGDVDTQYF. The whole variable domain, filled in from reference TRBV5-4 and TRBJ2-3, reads ETGVTQSPTHLIKTRGQQVTLRCSSQSGHNTVSWYQQALGQGPQFIFQYYREEENGRGNFPPRFSGLQFPNYSSELNVNALELDDSALYLCASSFGTGDVDTQYFGPGTRLTVL.

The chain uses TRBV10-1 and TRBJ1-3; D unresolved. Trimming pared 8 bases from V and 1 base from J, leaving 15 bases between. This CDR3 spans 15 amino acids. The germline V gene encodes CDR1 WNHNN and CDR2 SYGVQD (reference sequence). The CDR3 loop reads CASRDSLASGNTIYF. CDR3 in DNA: TGCGCCAGCCGAGACTCCTTGGCGTCTGGAAACACCATATATTTT.

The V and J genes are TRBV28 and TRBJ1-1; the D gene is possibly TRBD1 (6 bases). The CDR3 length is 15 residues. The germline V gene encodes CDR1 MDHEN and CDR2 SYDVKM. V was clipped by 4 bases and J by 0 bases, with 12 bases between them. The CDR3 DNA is TGTGCCAGCAGTTCCGCCGGGACATTGAACACTGAAGCTTTCTTT. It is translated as CASSSAGTLNTEAFF.

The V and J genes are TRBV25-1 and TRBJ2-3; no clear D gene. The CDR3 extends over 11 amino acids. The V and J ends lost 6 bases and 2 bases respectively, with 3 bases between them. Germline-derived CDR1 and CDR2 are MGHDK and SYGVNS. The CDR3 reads CASSFTDTQYF. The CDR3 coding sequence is TGTGCCAGCAGCTTCACAGATACGCAGTATTTT.

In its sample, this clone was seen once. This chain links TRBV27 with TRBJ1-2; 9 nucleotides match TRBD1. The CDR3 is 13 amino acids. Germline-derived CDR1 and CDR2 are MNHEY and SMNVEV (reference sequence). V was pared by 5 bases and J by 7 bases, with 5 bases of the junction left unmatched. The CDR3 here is CASSPTTGGGYTF. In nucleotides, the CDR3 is TGTGCCAGCAGTCCCACGACAGGGGGTGGCTACACCTTC.

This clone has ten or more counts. The CDR3 loop reads CASSPALTGSSNTEAFF. The CDR3 region has the DNA TGTGCCAGTAGTCCTGCTTTGACAGGATCTTCGAACACTGAAGCTTTCTTT. This chain uses TRBV19 with TRBJ1-1; a weak D match, TRBD1 (6 bases). The V end lost 5 bases, the J end lost 1 base, and 20 bases lay between the germline ends. The V gene's germline CDR1 is LNHDA and CDR2 SQIVND (reference sequence). The CDR3 is made up of 17 amino acids.

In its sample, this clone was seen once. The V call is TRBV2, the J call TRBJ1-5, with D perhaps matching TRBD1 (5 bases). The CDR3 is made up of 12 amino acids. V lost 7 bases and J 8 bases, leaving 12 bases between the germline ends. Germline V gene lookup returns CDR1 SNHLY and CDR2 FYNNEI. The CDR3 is CASNADKKPQHF. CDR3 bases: TGTGCCAGCAACGCGGACAAAAAGCCCCAGCATTTT.

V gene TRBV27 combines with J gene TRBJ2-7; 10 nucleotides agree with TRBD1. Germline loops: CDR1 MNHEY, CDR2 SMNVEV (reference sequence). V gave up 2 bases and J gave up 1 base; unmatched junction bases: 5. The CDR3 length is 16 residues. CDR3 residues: CASSLPGQGRSYEQYV. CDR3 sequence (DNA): TGTGCCAGCAGTTTACCGGGACAGGGGAGATCCTACGAGCAGTACGTC.

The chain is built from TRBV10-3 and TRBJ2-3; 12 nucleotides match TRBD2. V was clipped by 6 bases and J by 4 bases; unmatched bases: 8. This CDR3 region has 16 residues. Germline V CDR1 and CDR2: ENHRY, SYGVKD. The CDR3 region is CAIRPSTSGGPDTQYF. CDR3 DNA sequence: TGTGCCATCAGACCGTCGACTAGCGGGGGACCAGATACGCAGTATTTT.

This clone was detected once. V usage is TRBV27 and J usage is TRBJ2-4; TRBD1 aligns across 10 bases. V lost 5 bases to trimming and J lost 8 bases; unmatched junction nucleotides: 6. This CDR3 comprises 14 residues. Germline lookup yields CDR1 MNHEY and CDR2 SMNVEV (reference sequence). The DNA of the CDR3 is TGTGCCAGCAGTGGGGACAGGGGTTCGGACATTCAGTACTTC. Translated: CASSGDRGSDIQYF.

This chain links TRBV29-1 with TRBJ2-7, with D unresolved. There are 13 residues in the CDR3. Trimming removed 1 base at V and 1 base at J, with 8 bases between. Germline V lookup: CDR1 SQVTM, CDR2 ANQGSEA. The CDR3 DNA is TGCAGCGTTGAAGGAACCAGATCCTACGAGCAGTACTTC. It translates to CSVEGTRSYEQYF.

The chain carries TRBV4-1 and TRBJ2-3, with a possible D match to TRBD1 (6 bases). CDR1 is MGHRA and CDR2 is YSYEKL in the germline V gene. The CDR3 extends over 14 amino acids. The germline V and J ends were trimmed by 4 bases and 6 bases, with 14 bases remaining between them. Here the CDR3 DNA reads TGCGCCAGCAGCCTGGGGGCCGCGCGGGATACGCAGTATTTT. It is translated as CASSLGAARDTQYF.